The next 18 T cell receptor beta chains were all read from a single sample in a study of cytomegalovirus exposure and HLA in healthy donors. PCR employed 60 Vbeta and 13 Jbeta primers. The assay was immunoSEQ multiplex PCR, and TCRdb's table has in-frame clones only and misses some. The repertoire holds about 52,000 clones, with around 50% as singletons. Sequencing was done on a sample of PBMCs. The receptors stem from a human donor in good health.

This chain links TRBV15 with TRBJ2-5; TRBD1 agrees at 7 bases. The CDR3 totals 14 residues. Germline values: CDR1 LNHNV, CDR2 YYDKDF (reference sequence). Unmatched junction bases numbered 3, after V lost 4 bases and J lost 1 base. DNA of the CDR3: TGTGCCACCAGCACACGGGACAGCCAAGAGACCCAGTACTTC. Protein product: CATSTRDSQETQYF.

The CDR3 here is CASSRRGRLTYNEQFF. CDR3 sequence (DNA): TGTGCCAGCAGCCGCAGAGGGCGACTAACCTACAATGAGCAGTTCTTC. V gene TRBV4-2 combines with J gene TRBJ2-1, with a possible D match to TRBD2 (5 bases). The germline V gene has CDR1 LGHNA and CDR2 YNFKEQ. The ends were cut back, 4 bases at V and 2 bases at J, with 15 bases in the middle. CDR3 length: 16 amino acids.

The chain combines TRBV9 with TRBJ1-6; TRBD1 agrees at 9 bases. Looked up from germline, CDR1 is SGDLS and CDR2 is YYNGEE. CDR3 length: 15 residues. Trimming cost V 1 base and J 9 bases; bases outside gene matches: 5. CDR3 nucleotide sequence: TGTGCCAGCAGCGTAAACGGACAGGGGAGTTCACCCCTCCACTTT. This codes for CASSVNGQGSSPLHF. Supplemented by reference TRBV9 and TRBJ1-6, the full variable domain reads DSGVTQTPKHLITATGQRVTLRCSPRSGDLSVYWYQQSLDQGLQFLIQYYNGEERAKGNILERFSAQQFPDLHSELNLSSLELGDSALYFCASSVNGQGSSPLHFGNGTRLTVT.

J is TRBJ2-3 and V is TRBV9, with 7 nucleotides matching TRBD2. The CDR3 spans 16 residues. Germline V gene data show CDR1 as SGDLS and CDR2 as YYNGEE. Unmatched junction bases numbered 8, after V lost 3 bases and J lost 1 base. For the CDR3, the DNA is TGTGCCAGCAGCGCCGGTTGGGCGGGGGGCACAGATACGCAGTATTTT. Translated, it gives CASSAGWAGGTDTQYF.

Details on this clone: A junction end diverges from the germline sequence, so it may reflect a read error. DNA of the CDR3: TGTGCTAGCAGCTTAGACCTCCGGGACAGGCAGTATTTT. Its translation: CASSLDLRDRQYF. The chain joins TRBV7-7 to TRBJ2-3; TRBD1 agrees at 7 bases. Per the germline V gene, CDR1 is SSHAT and CDR2 is FNYEAQ (reference sequence). The CDR3 is made up of 13 amino acids.

This rearrangement joins TRBV30 to TRBJ2-5; 8 nucleotides agree with TRBD1. Trimming took 3 bases from V and 4 from J; bases not matched to a gene: 7. The CDR3 has 14 residues. Germline-derived CDR1 and CDR2 are GTSNPN and SVGIG (reference sequence). The CDR3 DNA is TGTGCCTGGAGGCAAACAGGGGGAAGAGAGACCCAGTACTTC. It specifies CAWRQTGGRETQYF.

V is TRBV30 and J is TRBJ2-3; D gene uncertain. Germline loops: CDR1 GTSNPN, CDR2 SVGIG (reference sequence). The V end was cut by 3 bases, the J end by 4 bases, with 11 bases between. The CDR3 has 13 amino acids. For the CDR3, the DNA is TGTGCCTGGAGCTATCCCCCCCCAGATACGCAGTATTTT. Amino acid sequence: CAWSYPPPDTQYF. Filled out from reference TRBV30 and TRBJ2-3, the complete variable domain reads SQTIHQWPATLVQPVGSPLSLECTVEGTSNPNLYWYRQAAGRGLQLLFYSVGIGQISSEVPQNLSASRPQDRQFILSSKKLLLSDSGFYLCAWSYPPPDTQYFGPGTRLTVL.

The rearrangement uses TRBV30 and TRBJ1-6; TRBD1 matches 9 bases. In germline, CDR1 is GTSNPN, CDR2 SVGIG (reference sequence). The CDR3 has 13 residues. J was trimmed by 7 bases and V by 3 bases; bases with no gene match: 1. The CDR3 protein is CAWRGQGNSPLHF. CDR3 coding DNA: TGTGCCTGGAGGGGACAGGGAAATTCACCCCTCCACTTT.

This chain joins TRBV2 and TRBJ2-3; TRBD2 agrees at 12 bases. The germline V gene encodes CDR1 SNHLY and CDR2 FYNNEI. The CDR3 covers 17 residues. Trimming removed 6 bases from V and 3 bases from J; junction bases left unmatched: 10. In DNA form, the CDR3 reads TGTGCCAGCAGCCGACTAGCGGGGGCCCTAGGGACAGATACGCAGTATTTT. Its translation: CASSRLAGALGTDTQYF.

J is TRBJ2-7 and V is TRBV4-1; 11 nucleotides agree with TRBD1. CDR1 and CDR2 (germline): MGHRA, YSYEKL. There are 14 residues in the CDR3. Losses at the gene ends were 7 bases for V and 2 bases for J; bases not matched to a gene: 4. The CDR3 here is CASTPGQGAYEQYF. CDR3 nucleotides: TGCGCCAGCACCCCGGGACAGGGGGCCTACGAGCAGTACTTC.

This sequence joins TRBV7-9 and TRBJ2-7; 13 bases map to TRBD2. The germline gives CDR1 SEHNR, CDR2 FQNEAQ (reference sequence). The CDR3 is made up of 16 amino acids. J was trimmed by 6 bases and V by 5 bases; bases with no gene match: 10. DNA of the CDR3: TGTGCCAGCAGCGCACGGACTAGCGGGGGTGGGTCCGAGCAGTACTTC. Its translation is CASSARTSGGGSEQYF.

V is TRBV7-2 and J is TRBJ1-1; D is perhaps TRBD1 (5 bases). V was pared by 0 bases and J by 8 bases, with 10 bases between. Per the germline V gene, CDR1 is SGHTA and CDR2 is FQGNSA. The CDR3 is 13 residues long. This CDR3 is CASSLATGREAFF. DNA for the CDR3: TGTGCCAGCAGCTTAGCTACAGGTAGAGAAGCTTTCTTT.

Only a few counts were recorded for this clone. The V and J genes are TRBV7-9 and TRBJ2-5; 9 nucleotides align to TRBD2. The junction had 15 bases not matched to a gene; V was cut back by 10 bases and J by 6 bases. The germline V gene has CDR1 SEHNR and CDR2 FQNEAQ (reference sequence). This CDR3 comprises 15 residues. The CDR3 loop is CATSLAGGGVKTQYF. The CDR3, as DNA: TGTGCCACAAGCCTGGCGGGGGGGGGCGTGAAGACCCAGTACTTC. Complete variable domain (other parts from reference TRBV7-9 and TRBJ2-5): DTGVSQNPRHKITKRGQNVTFRCDPISEHNRLYWYRQTLGQGPEFLTYFQNEAQLEKSRLLSDRFSAERPKGSFSTLEIQRTEQGDSAMYLCATSLAGGGVKTQYFGPGTRLLVL.

CDR3 sequence: CSVHKQGVNTEAFF. CDR3 nucleotide sequence: TGCAGCGTTCACAAACAGGGAGTGAACACTGAAGCTTTCTTT. The chain is built from TRBV29-1 and TRBJ1-1, with a weak D call TRBD1 (6 bases). The CDR3 runs to 14 residues. Germline values: CDR1 SQVTM, CDR2 ANQGSEA. Trimming took 5 bases from V and 0 from J, leaving 13 bases between them.

The gene calls are TRBV15 and TRBJ2-3; D ambiguous. Germline CDR1 and CDR2: LNHNV and YYDKDF (reference sequence). This CDR3 region has 16 residues. Between the trimmed V and J ends, which lost 0 bases and 3 bases, there was a span of 13 bases. The CDR3 DNA follows: TGTGCCACCAGCAGAGAGGTCTTGAGTACGACAGATACGCAGTATTTT. Translating it yields CATSREVLSTTDTQYF.

The V and J genes are TRBV7-3 and TRBJ2-1, with 11 bases fitting TRBD2. Trimming cost V 5 bases and J 4 bases; bases outside gene matches: 10. CDR1 is SGHTA, CDR2 FQGTGA, per germline. CDR3 length: 17 residues. CDR3: CASSQTSGTSGYNEQFF. Here the CDR3 DNA reads TGTGCCAGCAGCCAAACTTCCGGGACTAGCGGATACAATGAGCAGTTCTTC.

The V call is TRBV5-6, the J call TRBJ1-2; 7 bases line up with TRBD1. The CDR3 extends over 16 amino acids. Per the germline V gene, CDR1 is SGHDT and CDR2 is YYEEEE. V lost 2 bases, J lost 4 bases, and 11 bases stayed unmatched. CDR3 sequence (DNA): TGTGCCAGCAGCTTTCCTATCAGGGGGTCGGGCTATGGCTACACCTTC. The encoded protein is CASSFPIRGSGYGYTF.

Written as DNA, the CDR3 is TGTGCCAGTATGGGACAGGGTTACGGTAGCAATCAGCCCCAGCATTTT. Amino acids: CASMGQGYGSNQPQHF. This chain connects TRBV19 to TRBJ1-5; 9 positions agree with TRBD1. Per germline, CDR1 LNHDA and CDR2 SQIVND (reference sequence). The ends lost 7 bases at V and 0 bases at J; junction bases unmatched: 7. The CDR3 extends over 16 amino acids.